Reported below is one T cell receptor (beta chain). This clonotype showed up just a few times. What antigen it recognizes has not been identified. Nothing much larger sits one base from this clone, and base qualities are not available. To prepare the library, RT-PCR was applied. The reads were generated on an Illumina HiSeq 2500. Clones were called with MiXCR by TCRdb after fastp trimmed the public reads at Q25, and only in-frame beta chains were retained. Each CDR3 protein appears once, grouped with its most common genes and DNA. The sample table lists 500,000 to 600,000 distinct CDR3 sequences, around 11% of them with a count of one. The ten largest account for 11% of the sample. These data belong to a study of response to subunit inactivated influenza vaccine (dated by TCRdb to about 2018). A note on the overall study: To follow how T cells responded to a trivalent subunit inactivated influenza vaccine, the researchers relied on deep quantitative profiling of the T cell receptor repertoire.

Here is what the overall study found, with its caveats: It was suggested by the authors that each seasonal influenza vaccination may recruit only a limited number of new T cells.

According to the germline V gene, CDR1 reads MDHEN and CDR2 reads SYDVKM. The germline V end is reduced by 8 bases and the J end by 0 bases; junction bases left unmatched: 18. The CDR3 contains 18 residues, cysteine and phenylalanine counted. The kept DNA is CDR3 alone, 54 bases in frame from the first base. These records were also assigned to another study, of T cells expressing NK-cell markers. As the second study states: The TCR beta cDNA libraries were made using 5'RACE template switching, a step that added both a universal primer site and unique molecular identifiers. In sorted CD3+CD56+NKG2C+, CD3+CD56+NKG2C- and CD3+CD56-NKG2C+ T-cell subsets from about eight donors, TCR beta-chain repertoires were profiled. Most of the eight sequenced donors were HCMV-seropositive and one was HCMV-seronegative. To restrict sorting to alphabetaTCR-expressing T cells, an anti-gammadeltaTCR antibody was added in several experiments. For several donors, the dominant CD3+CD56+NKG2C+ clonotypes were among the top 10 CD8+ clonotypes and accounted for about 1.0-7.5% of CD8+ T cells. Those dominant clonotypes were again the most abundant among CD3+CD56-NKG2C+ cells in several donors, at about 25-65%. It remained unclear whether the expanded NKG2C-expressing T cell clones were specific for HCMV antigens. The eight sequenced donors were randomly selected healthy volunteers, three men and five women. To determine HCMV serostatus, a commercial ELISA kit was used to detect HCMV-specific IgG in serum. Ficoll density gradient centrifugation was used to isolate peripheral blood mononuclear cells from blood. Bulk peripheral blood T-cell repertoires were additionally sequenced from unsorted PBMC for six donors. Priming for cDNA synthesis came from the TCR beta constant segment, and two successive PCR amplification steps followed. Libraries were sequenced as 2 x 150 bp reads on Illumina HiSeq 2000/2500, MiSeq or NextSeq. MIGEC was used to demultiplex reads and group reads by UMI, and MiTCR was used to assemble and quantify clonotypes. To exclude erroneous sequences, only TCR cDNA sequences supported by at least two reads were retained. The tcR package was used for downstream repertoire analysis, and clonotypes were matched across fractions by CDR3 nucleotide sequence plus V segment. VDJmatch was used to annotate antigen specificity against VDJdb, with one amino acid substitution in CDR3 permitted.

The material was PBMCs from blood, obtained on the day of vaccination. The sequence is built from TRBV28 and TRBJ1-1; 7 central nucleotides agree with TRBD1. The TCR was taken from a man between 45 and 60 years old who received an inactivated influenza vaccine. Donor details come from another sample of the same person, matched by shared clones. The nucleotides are TGTGCCAGCCCCGGACCTGGGACAGTTATTACCTTGAACACTGAAGCTTTCTTT. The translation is CASPGPGTVITLNTEAFF.